A selection of T cell receptor beta chains follows, all from one sample in a study of blood T cells in healthy people across ages. Each CDR3 protein gets one entry after TCRdb re-called the 5' RACE reads with MiXCR. This table holds about 690,000 distinct CDR3 sequences, roughly two fifths found once. Material: blood. The receptors come from a man at least 80 years old in good health. Both conserved end residues are part of each CDR3. D genes are given only for firm matches. Clone size is shown for a subset of rows, as once, few, many or a class of expanded clone.

CDR3aa,CDR3nt,abundance,v_gene,d_gene,j_gene
CTSSRRLAGLRLNEQYF,TGTACCAGCTCCCGCCGACTAGCGGGGCTGAGGTTAAATGAGCAGTACTTC,.,TRBV2,TRBD2,TRBJ2-7
CVSSLGVAPGTDTQYF,TGTGTCAGCAGCTTAGGTGTGGCCCCCGGCACAGATACGCAGTATTTT,.,TRBV11-2,.,TRBJ2-3
CASTGGRASSYERYF,TGTGCCAGCACCGGGGGCAGGGCAAGCTCCTACGAGCGGTACTTC,.,TRBV28,.,TRBJ2-7
CASRYGGGYTF,TGTGCCAGCAGATACGGGGGTGGCTACACCTTC,.,TRBV25-1,.,TRBJ1-2
CASSPDGGAYEQYF,TGTGCCAGCAGCCCCGATGGAGGGGCCTACGAGCAGTACTTC,.,TRBV7-2,.,TRBJ2-7
CASSSGGSRGNIQYF,TGTGCCAGCAGTTCGGGTGGGTCGAGGGGGAACATTCAGTACTTC,.,TRBV28,.,TRBJ2-4
CASSQGLRGFDGCTF,TGTGCCAGCAGCCAAGGACTAAGGGGGTTTGATGGCTGCACCTTC,.,TRBV3-1,.,TRBJ1-2
CASSLRMSDYGYTF,TGTGCCAGCAGCTTAAGGATGTCAGACTATGGCTACACCTTC,.,TRBV7-8,.,TRBJ1-2
CASSPWVSGEQYF,TGTGCCAGCAGCCCCTGGGTCAGCGGGGAGCAGTACTTC,many,TRBV11-2,.,TRBJ2-7
CASSQAGTGVNTEAFF,TGCGCCAGCAGCCAAGCCGGGACAGGGGTAAACACTGAAGCTTTCTTT,.,TRBV4-1,TRBD1,TRBJ1-1
CASSSLRGPLSYEQYF,TGTGCCAGCAGCTCCCTAAGGGGGCCGCTCTCCTACGAGCAGTACTTC,many,TRBV28,TRBD1,TRBJ2-7
CASSEPGTGLNEKLFF,TGTGCCAGCAGTGAACCCGGGACAGGGTTAAATGAAAAACTGTTTTTT,.,TRBV25-1,TRBD1,TRBJ1-4